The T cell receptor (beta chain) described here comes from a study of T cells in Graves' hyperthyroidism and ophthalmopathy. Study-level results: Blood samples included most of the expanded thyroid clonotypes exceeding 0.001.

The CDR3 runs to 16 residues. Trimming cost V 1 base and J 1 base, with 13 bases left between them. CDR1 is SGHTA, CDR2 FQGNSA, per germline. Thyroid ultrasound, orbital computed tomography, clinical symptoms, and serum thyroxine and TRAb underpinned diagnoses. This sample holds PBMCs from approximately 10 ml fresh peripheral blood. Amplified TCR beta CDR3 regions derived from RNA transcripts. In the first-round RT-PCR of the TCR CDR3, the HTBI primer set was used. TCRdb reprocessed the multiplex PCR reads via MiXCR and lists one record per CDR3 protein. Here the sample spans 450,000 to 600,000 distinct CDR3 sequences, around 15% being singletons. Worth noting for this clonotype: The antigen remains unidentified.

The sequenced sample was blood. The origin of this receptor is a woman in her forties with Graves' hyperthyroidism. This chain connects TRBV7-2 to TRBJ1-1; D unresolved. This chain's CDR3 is CASSLVGRDPNTEAFF. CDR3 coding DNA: TGTGCCAGCAGCTTAGTCGGGAGAGATCCGAACACTGAAGCTTTCTTT.